This paragraph covers one TCR beta chain sequence. Its cognate antigen is unknown. The source of the sample is a study of cytomegalovirus exposure and HLA in healthy donors. Findings and caveats of the study: TCR beta sequences reportedly predicted most subjects' HLA-A and HLA-B alleles accurately. Among CMV-associated TCR beta chains, most appeared HLA-restricted in a later analysis. Across all donors, roughly uniform sequencing depth was an assumption of the presence/absence analyses.

V gave up 0 bases and J gave up 2 bases, with 11 bases separating them. The CDR3 extends over 15 amino acids. CDR1 is SGHTS and CDR2 is YDEGEE in the germline V gene. The PCR used 60 Vbeta and 13 Jbeta primers. Clones were sequenced by immunoSEQ multiplex PCR, and TCRdb holds only the in-frame ones, with some missing. The sample gives roughly 120,000 clones, approximately 80% of which show up once; over 2.5% is in the top ten. This sequence originates from a male donor in good health and CMV-seronegative. The specimen sequenced was PBMCs. J is TRBJ1-2 and V is TRBV5-8; weak D call: TRBD1 (5 bases). CDR3 loop: CASSLVLRQNYGYTF. As DNA, the CDR3 is TGTGCCAGCAGCTTGGTTCTTCGACAGAACTATGGCTACACCTTC. The full variable domain, rest sourced from reference TRBV5-8 and TRBJ1-2, is EAGVTQSPTHLIKTRGQQATLRCSPISGHTSVYWYQQALGLGLQFLLWYDEGEERNRGNFPPRFSGRQFPNYSSELNVNALELEDSALYLCASSLVLRQNYGYTFGSGTRLTVV.